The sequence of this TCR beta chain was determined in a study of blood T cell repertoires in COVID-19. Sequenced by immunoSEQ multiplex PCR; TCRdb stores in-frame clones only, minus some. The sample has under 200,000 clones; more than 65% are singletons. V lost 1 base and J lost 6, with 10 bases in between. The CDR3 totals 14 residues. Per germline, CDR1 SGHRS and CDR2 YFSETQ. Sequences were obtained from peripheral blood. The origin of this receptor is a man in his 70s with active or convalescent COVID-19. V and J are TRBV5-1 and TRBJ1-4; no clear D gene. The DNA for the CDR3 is TGCGCCAGCAGCTTGAGCACAGATTATGAAAAACTGTTTTTT. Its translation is CASSLSTDYEKLFF. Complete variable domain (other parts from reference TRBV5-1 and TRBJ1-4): KAGVTQTPRYLIKTRGQQVTLSCSPISGHRSVSWYQQTPGQGLQFLFEYFSETQRNKGNFPGRFSGRQFSNSRSEMNVSTLELGDSALYLCASSLSTDYEKLFFGSGTQLSVL.